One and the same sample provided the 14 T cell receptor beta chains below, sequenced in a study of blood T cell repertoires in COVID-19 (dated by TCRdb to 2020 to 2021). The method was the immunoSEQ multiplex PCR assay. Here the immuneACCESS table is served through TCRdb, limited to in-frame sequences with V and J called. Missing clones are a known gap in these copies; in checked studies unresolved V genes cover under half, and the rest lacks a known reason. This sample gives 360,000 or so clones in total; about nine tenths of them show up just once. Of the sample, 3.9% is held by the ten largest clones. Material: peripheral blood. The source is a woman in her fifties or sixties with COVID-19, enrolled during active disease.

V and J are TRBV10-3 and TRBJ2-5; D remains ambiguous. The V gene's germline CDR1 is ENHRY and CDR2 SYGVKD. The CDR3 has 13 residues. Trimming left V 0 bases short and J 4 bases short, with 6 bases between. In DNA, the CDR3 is TGTGCCATCAGTGAGTCGAACTCAGAGACCCAGTACTTC. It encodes CAISESNSETQYF.

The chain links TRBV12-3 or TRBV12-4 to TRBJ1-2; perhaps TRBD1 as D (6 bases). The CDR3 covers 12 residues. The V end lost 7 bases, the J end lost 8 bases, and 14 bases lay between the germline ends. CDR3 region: CASTLTGQGYTF. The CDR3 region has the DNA TGTGCCAGCACGCTCACAGGGCAGGGCTACACCTTC.

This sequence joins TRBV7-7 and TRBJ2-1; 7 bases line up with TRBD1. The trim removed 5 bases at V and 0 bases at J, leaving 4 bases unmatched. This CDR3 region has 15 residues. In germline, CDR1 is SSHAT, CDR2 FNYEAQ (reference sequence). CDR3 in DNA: TGTGCCAGCAGCCCCGGGACAGCCTCCTACAATGAGCAGTTCTTC. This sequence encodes CASSPGTASYNEQFF.

The CDR3 bases are TGTGCCAGCAGCAACAGGCCCACGCGGGAAGGCTACACCTTC. As protein: CASSNRPTREGYTF. The chain uses TRBV6-5 and TRBJ1-2; D is perhaps TRBD1 (5 bases). Looked up from germline, CDR1 is MNHEY and CDR2 is SVGAGI. CDR3 size: 14 residues. Trimming stripped 6 bases from V and 8 bases from J, with 19 bases between.

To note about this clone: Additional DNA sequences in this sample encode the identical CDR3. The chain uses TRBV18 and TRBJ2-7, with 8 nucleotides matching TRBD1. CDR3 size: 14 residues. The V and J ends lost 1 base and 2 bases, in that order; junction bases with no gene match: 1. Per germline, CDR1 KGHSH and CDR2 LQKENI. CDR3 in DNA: TGTGCCAGCTCACCACGACAGGGGACCTACGAGCAGTACTTC. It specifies CASSPRQGTYEQYF.

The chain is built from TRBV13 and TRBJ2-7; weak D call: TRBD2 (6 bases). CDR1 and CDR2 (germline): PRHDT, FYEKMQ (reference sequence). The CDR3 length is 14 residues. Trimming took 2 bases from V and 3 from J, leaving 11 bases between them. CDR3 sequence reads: CASSLMWRDYEQYF. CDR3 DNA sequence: TGTGCCAGCAGCTTAATGTGGCGGGACTACGAGCAGTACTTC.

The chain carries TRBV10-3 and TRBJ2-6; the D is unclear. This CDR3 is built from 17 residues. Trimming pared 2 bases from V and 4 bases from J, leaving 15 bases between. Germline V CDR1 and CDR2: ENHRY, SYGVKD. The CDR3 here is CAISEILRGGGANVLTF. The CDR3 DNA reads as TGTGCCATCAGTGAGATCTTGAGAGGTGGCGGGGCCAACGTCCTGACTTTC.

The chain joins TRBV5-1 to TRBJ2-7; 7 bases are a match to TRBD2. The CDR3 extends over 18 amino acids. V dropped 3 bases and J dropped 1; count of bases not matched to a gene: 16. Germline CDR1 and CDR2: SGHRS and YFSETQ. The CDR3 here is CASSSNKVVGRASYEQYF. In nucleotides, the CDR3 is TGCGCCAGCAGCTCCAACAAGGTTGTGGGGAGGGCATCCTACGAGCAGTACTTC.

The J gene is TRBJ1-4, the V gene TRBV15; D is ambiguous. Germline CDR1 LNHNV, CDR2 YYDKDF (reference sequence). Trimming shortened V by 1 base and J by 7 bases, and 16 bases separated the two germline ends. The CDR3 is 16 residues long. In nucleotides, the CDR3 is TGTGCCACCAGCAGAGGTCAGATTGAGGGAGGTGAAAAACTGTTTTTT. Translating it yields CATSRGQIEGGEKLFF.

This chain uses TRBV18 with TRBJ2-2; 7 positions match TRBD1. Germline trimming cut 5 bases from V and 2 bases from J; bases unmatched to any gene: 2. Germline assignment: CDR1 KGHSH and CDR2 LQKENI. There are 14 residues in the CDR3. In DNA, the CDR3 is TGTGCCAGCTCATGGGACAGTAACACCGGGGAGCTGTTTTTT. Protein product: CASSWDSNTGELFF.

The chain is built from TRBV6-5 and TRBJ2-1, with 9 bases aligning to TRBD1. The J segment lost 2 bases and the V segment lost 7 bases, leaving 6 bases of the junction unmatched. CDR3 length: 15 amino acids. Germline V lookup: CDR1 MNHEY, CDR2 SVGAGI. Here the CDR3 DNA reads TGTGCCAGCAAGAGAGGGGACAGGGCCTACAATGAGCAGTTCTTC. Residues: CASKRGDRAYNEQFF.

CDR3 sequence (DNA): TGTGCCAGCAGCTTGGTGCCGGTCCCGCGGGATACGCAGTATTTT. As protein: CASSLVPVPRDTQYF. The V call is TRBV5-5, the J call TRBJ2-3, with unresolved D. This CDR3 has 15 amino acids. Deletions cut 0 bases from V and 6 bases from J, with 14 bases between. Germline CDR1 is SGHKS and CDR2 is YYEKEE (reference sequence). Filled out from reference TRBV5-5 and TRBJ2-3, the complete variable domain reads DAGVTQSPTHLIKTRGQQVTLRCSPISGHKSVSWYQQVLGQGPQFIFQYYEKEERGRGNFPDRFSARQFPNYSSELNVNALLLGDSALYLCASSLVPVPRDTQYFGPGTRLTVL.

CDR3 nucleotide sequence: TGTGCCAGCTCACCCTCAGTGCGGAATGAGCAGTTCTTC. Protein sequence: CASSPSVRNEQFF. The chain is built from TRBV18 and TRBJ2-1, with D hard to call. This CDR3 has 13 amino acids. From germline, CDR1 is KGHSH and CDR2 LQKENI. The V and J ends lost 3 bases and 7 bases respectively, with 10 bases between them.

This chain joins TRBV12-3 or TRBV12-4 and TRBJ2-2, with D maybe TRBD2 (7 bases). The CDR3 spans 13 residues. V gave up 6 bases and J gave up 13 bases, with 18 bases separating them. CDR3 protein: CASRAGGPGGLFF. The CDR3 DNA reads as TGTGCCAGCAGGGCCGGGGGGCCCGGTGGGCTGTTTTTT.